These 27 T cell receptor beta chains share one sample of origin, sequenced in a study of cytotoxic CD8 clonotypes in ibrutinib-treated CLL. The data were produced by immunoSEQ multiplex PCR, yet TCRdb's version contains in-frame clones alone and is incomplete. This sample has approximately 280,000 clones, with 76% found just once. The sample here was PBMCs, taken at disease progression, from a patient treated with ibrutinib. Receptors were obtained from a human donor with chronic lymphocytic leukemia.

This clone has more than one count but fewer than ten. The J gene is TRBJ1-2, the V gene TRBV29-1; the match to TRBD1 covers 12 bases. The CDR3 runs to 16 residues. The V and J ends lost 4 bases and 2 bases, in that order; junction bases with no gene match: 8. Germline V gene data show CDR1 as SQVTM and CDR2 as ANQGSEA. The CDR3 here is CSVVWPGTGGNYGYTF. CDR3 nucleotides: TGCAGCGTTGTGTGGCCTGGGACAGGGGGCAACTATGGCTACACCTTC.

There are a few counts of this clone. This chain joins TRBV27 and TRBJ2-3; D uncertain. CDR3 length equals 15 residues. Germline lookup yields CDR1 MNHEY and CDR2 SMNVEV (reference sequence). V was clipped by 4 bases and J by 2 bases, with 13 bases between them. The CDR3, as DNA: TGTGCCAGCAGTTCCTACGGAGAAGACACAGATACGCAGTATTTT. It is translated as CASSSYGEDTDTQYF.

This rearrangement joins TRBV5-1 to TRBJ1-4; 8 bases fit TRBD1. This CDR3 spans 14 amino acids. The V gene's germline CDR1 is SGHRS and CDR2 YFSETQ. J gave up 8 bases and V 0 bases, and 3 bases lay outside the gene matches. The CDR3 region is CASSLGTGKEKLFF. The CDR3 DNA follows: TGCGCCAGCAGCTTGGGGACAGGGAAGGAAAAACTGTTTTTT.

In DNA, the CDR3 is TGTGCCAGCAGCTTGGGGCTTAACCAGTACTTC. This codes for CASSLGLNQYF. The chain recombines TRBV5-6 with TRBJ2-5, with D unclear. V lost 0 bases and J lost 10, with 7 bases in between. Germline V gene data show CDR1 as SGHDT and CDR2 as YYEEEE. The CDR3 totals 11 residues.

The J gene is TRBJ2-7, the V gene TRBV7-9; no clear D. CDR3 length: 13 residues. The V end lost 5 bases, the J end lost 5 bases, and 13 bases lay between the germline ends. Germline V gene lookup returns CDR1 SEHNR and CDR2 FQNEAQ (reference sequence). CDR3 DNA: TGTGCCAGCAGCCCCCGCAGTTGGAACGAGCAGTACTTC. This sequence encodes CASSPRSWNEQYF.

CDR3 sequence reads: CASSPRPDRNTEAFF. The CDR3 nucleotides are TGCGCCAGCAGCCCCCGGCCGGACAGGAACACTGAAGCTTTCTTT. The chain employs TRBV5-1 and TRBJ1-1, with D possibly matching TRBD1 (6 bases). Looked up from germline, CDR1 is SGHRS and CDR2 is YFSETQ. This CDR3 comprises 15 residues. The V and J ends lost 4 bases and 1 base respectively, with 14 bases between them. The full variable domain, rest sourced from reference TRBV5-1 and TRBJ1-1, is KAGVTQTPRYLIKTRGQQVTLSCSPISGHRSVSWYQQTPGQGLQFLFEYFSETQRNKGNFPGRFSGRQFSNSRSEMNVSTLELGDSALYLCASSPRPDRNTEAFFGQGTRLTVV.

The chain combines TRBV15 with TRBJ1-1; weak D call: TRBD1 (6 bases). Germline CDR1 is LNHNV and CDR2 is YYDKDF (reference sequence). The ends were cut back, 3 bases at V and 1 base at J, with 12 bases in the middle. The length of the CDR3 is 15 residues. CDR3 nucleotides: TGTGCCACCAGCAGGCCACAGGGTACGAACACTGAAGCTTTCTTT. It codes for CATSRPQGTNTEAFF.

The rearrangement joins TRBV7-9 to TRBJ2-2; 7 nucleotides align to TRBD1. V shed 5 bases, J shed 6 bases, and the junction held 12 bases outside the gene matches. CDR3 size: 16 residues. Germline loops: CDR1 SEHNR, CDR2 FQNEAQ (reference sequence). As DNA, the CDR3 is TGTGCCAGCAGCCCCCGACAGGGTGGTAGTCCCGGGGAGCTGTTTTTT. Protein product: CASSPRQGGSPGELFF.

V gene TRBV4-1 combines with J gene TRBJ2-1, with D maybe TRBD2 (5 bases). V was cut by 4 bases and J by 0 bases, with 13 bases left in between. The length of the CDR3 is 16 residues. The germline CDR1 and CDR2 sequences are MGHRA and YSYEKL. This CDR3 is CASSLETTTSYNEQFF. CDR3 in DNA: TGCGCCAGCAGCCTCGAGACTACCACCTCCTACAATGAGCAGTTCTTC.

The V call is TRBV11-2, the J call TRBJ2-7; D remains unclear. The germline CDR1 and CDR2 sequences are SGHAT and FQNNGV. The CDR3 covers 18 residues. V lost 2 bases and J 3 bases, leaving 23 bases between the germline ends. The DNA of the CDR3 is TGTGCCAGCAGCTTAAAAGAGGCCTCACTGGAAGGTTACTACGAGCAGTACTTC. Protein sequence: CASSLKEASLEGYYEQYF.

This rearrangement joins TRBV19 to TRBJ2-7; D gene ambiguous. Trimming took 6 bases from V and 0 from J, leaving 15 bases between them. CDR3 length: 15 residues. The germline V gene encodes CDR1 LNHDA and CDR2 SQIVND (reference sequence). CDR3 protein: CASSRSPDDSYEQYF. CDR3 DNA: TGTGCCAGTAGCCGTTCGCCAGACGACTCCTACGAGCAGTACTTC.

The chain carries TRBV14 and TRBJ2-3; D remains unclear. CDR3 length: 15 amino acids. The germline V and J ends were trimmed by 1 base and 5 bases, with 13 bases remaining between them. Germline V gives CDR1 SGHDN, CDR2 FVKESK. CDR3 DNA sequence: TGTGCCAGCAGCCAAGCAGCAGGAAGTCGAGATACGCAGTATTTT. As protein: CASSQAAGSRDTQYF.

This clone has just a few counts. This chain joins TRBV19 and TRBJ2-1; D unclear. In germline, CDR1 is LNHDA, CDR2 SQIVND (reference sequence). The CDR3 loop spans 13 amino acids. V was trimmed by 1 base and J by 8 bases, leaving 9 bases between them. The CDR3 DNA is TGTGCCAGTAGTATAGTCCGCCGGGATGAGCAGTTCTTC. It specifies CASSIVRRDEQFF.

The rearrangement joins TRBV7-2 to TRBJ1-2; D perhaps matches TRBD1 (6 bases). Germline values: CDR1 SGHTA, CDR2 FQGNSA. V was trimmed by 5 bases and J by 3 bases, leaving 13 bases between them. The length of the CDR3 is 14 residues. CDR3 sequence (DNA): TGTGCCAGCAGCACCCAAACAGGGCACTATGGCTACACCTTC. This encodes CASSTQTGHYGYTF.

The sample holds a few counts of this clone. V usage is TRBV6-6 and J usage is TRBJ1-2; D unclear. CDR3 length: 10 amino acids. V gave up 2 bases and J gave up 6 bases, with 1 base separating them. Germline V gene sequence: CDR1 MNHNY, CDR2 SVGAGI (reference sequence). In nucleotides, the CDR3 is TGTGCCAGCAGTTACGATGGCTACACCTTC. This translates into CASSYDGYTF.

The chain has TRBV6-5 and TRBJ2-7, with 9 bases identical to TRBD1. From germline, CDR1 is MNHEY and CDR2 SVGAGI. V lost 3 bases and J lost 2; bases outside the gene matches: 2. CDR3 size: 14 residues. The CDR3 DNA is TGTGCCAGCAGTTATGGGACAGGGACCTACGAGCAGTACTTC. This encodes CASSYGTGTYEQYF.

V and J are TRBV28 and TRBJ2-3; 7 bases fit TRBD2. V shed 7 bases, J shed 14 bases, and the junction held 21 bases outside the gene matches. CDR3 length equals 15 residues. Germline-derived CDR1 and CDR2 are MDHEN and SYDVKM. The CDR3 nucleotides are TGTGCCAGCACCCCTCCATGGGAGACTAGCCGAGGGAGGTATTTT. This gives the protein CASTPPWETSRGRYF.

The chain uses TRBV4-3 and TRBJ1-5; the D is unclear. Germline CDR1 LGHNA, CDR2 YSLEER. There are 13 residues in the CDR3. The V and J ends lost 0 bases and 9 bases respectively, with 9 bases between them. CDR3 bases: TGCGCCAGCAGCCAAGACAGCGGCAGGCCCCAGCATTTT. This sequence encodes CASSQDSGRPQHF.

The V and J genes are TRBV7-9 and TRBJ2-5; the D gene is possibly TRBD2 (6 bases). Looked up from germline, CDR1 is SEHNR and CDR2 is FQNEAQ (reference sequence). The CDR3 runs 12 residues. V lost 5 bases, J lost 13 bases, and 17 bases lay in between. In DNA, the CDR3 is TGTGCCAGCAGCCCCTCGCTTCGGGGACTGTACTTC. This sequence encodes CASSPSLRGLYF.

This clone was seen a few times. The gene calls are TRBV13 and TRBJ1-2; no firm D call. The CDR3 contains 13 residues. Germline V CDR1 and CDR2: PRHDT, FYEKMQ (reference sequence). Trimming removed 3 bases at V and 0 bases at J, with 5 bases between. The CDR3 bases are TGTGCCAGCAGCTTTAGAGCTAACTATGGCTACACCTTC. This codes for CASSFRANYGYTF.

The gene calls are TRBV29-1 and TRBJ2-4; the D is unclear. The CDR3 has 13 amino acids. Germline V gene data show CDR1 as SQVTM and CDR2 as ANQGSEA. Deletions cut 3 bases from V and 0 bases from J, with 6 bases between. The CDR3 sequence is CSVEEGAKNIQYF. The CDR3 region has the DNA TGCAGCGTTGAGGAAGGAGCCAAAAACATTCAGTACTTC.

This chain connects TRBV2 to TRBJ2-5; D may be TRBD1 or TRBD2 (7 bases each). From germline, CDR1 is SNHLY and CDR2 FYNNEI. The CDR3 has 12 amino acids. The V end was cut by 11 bases, the J end by 5 bases, with 15 bases between. The chain's CDR3 is CAGNRGGETQYF. Written as DNA, the CDR3 is TGTGCCGGGAACAGGGGAGGGGAGACCCAGTACTTC.

V and J are TRBV25-1 and TRBJ2-7; D is perhaps TRBD1 or TRBD2 (5 bases each). Per germline, CDR1 MGHDK and CDR2 SYGVNS. Trimming removed 6 bases from V and 2 bases from J, with 14 bases in between. This CDR3 contains 14 residues. As DNA, the CDR3 is TGTGCCAGCAGCCGCCGGGACGGAGCCTACGAGCAGTACTTC. Translating gives CASSRRDGAYEQYF.

The rearrangement joins TRBV4-1 to TRBJ2-7; 8 bases are a match to TRBD2. The CDR3 totals 15 residues. The ends lost 1 base at V and 0 bases at J; junction bases unmatched: 2. Germline CDR1 is MGHRA and CDR2 is YSYEKL. For the CDR3, the DNA is TGCGCCAGCAGCCAAGGGACTAGCCTCTCCTACGAGCAGTACTTC. Its protein is CASSQGTSLSYEQYF.

The genes are TRBV13 and TRBJ2-2; no clear D gene. The length of the CDR3 is 14 residues. V was trimmed by 6 bases and J by 2 bases, leaving 10 bases between them. Germline CDR1 PRHDT, CDR2 FYEKMQ (reference sequence). CDR3 residues: CASRDELNTGELFF. The CDR3 coding sequence is TGTGCCAGCAGAGACGAGCTAAACACCGGGGAGCTGTTTTTT.

The chain carries TRBV4-1 and TRBJ1-6; D might be TRBD1 (5 bases). This CDR3 has 15 residues. The V end lost 0 bases, the J end lost 7 bases, and 10 bases lay between the germline ends. Per the germline V gene, CDR1 is MGHRA and CDR2 is YSYEKL. The CDR3 sequence is CASSQDRGNNSPLHF. The CDR3 DNA sequence: TGCGCCAGCAGCCAAGATAGGGGAAACAATTCACCCCTCCACTTT.

The V and J genes are TRBV5-8 and TRBJ2-7, with TRBD1 identical over 8 bases. The ends lost 1 base at V and 3 bases at J; junction bases unmatched: 6. Germline-derived CDR1 and CDR2 are SGHTS and YDEGEE. The CDR3 contains 15 residues. The CDR3 spells CASSLLAGGLYEQYF. CDR3 nucleotide sequence: TGTGCCAGCAGCTTGTTGGCAGGGGGCCTCTACGAGCAGTACTTC.